The 27 T cell receptor beta chains reported below all come from one sample, sequenced in a study of graft-versus-host responses after intestinal transplantation. Clones were sequenced by immunoSEQ multiplex PCR, and TCRdb holds only the in-frame ones, with some missing. The sample includes about 59,000 clones, 90% to 95% seen only once; the top ten take about 0.4%. Their antigens are not known. The material was unstimulated CD4+ T cells sorted from spleen or lymph node cells, obtained before transplant. These receptors originate from a human donor who was the organ donor for an intestinal transplant.

The chain joins TRBV23-1 to TRBJ2-7; the D is unclear. TRBV23-1 is placed among ORFs of uncertain function. V dropped 3 bases and J dropped 3 bases, with 3 bases sitting between them. The CDR3 consists of 11 residues. As DNA, the CDR3 is TGCGCCAGCAGTCACCGCTACGAGCAGTACTTC. This translates into CASSHRYEQYF.

The chain couples TRBV7-8 to TRBJ2-1; 7 bases are a match to TRBD2. CDR3 length equals 17 residues. In germline, CDR1 is SGHVS, CDR2 FQNEAQ. With V trimmed by 3 bases and J by 5 bases, 13 bases remained unmatched. The CDR3 reads CASSLGRLAPPNNEQFF. The CDR3, as DNA: TGTGCCAGCAGCTTGGGTAGACTAGCCCCCCCAAACAATGAGCAGTTCTTC.

The V gene is TRBV7-2, the J gene TRBJ2-5; possible D gene TRBD1, 5 bases. V lost 2 bases, J lost 11 bases, and 18 bases lay in between. Germline V gene lookup returns CDR1 SGHTA and CDR2 FQGNSA. The CDR3 runs 14 residues. CDR3 residues: CASSLSRDFPEQYF. The CDR3 DNA is TGTGCCAGCAGCTTATCCAGGGATTTCCCTGAGCAGTACTTC.

V and J are TRBV10-2 and TRBJ2-7; a possible D gene is TRBD1 (5 bases). Germline CDR1 reads WSHSY; CDR2 reads SAAADI. V lost 1 base to trimming and J lost 0 bases, with 7 bases between them. There are 14 residues in the CDR3. This CDR3 reads CASSELQVSYEQYF. The CDR3 DNA reads as TGCGCCAGCAGTGAGTTACAGGTCTCCTACGAGCAGTACTTC.

The DNA for the CDR3 is TGCAGCGTTACGACAGGAAGCACAGATACGCAGTATTTT. It yields the protein CSVTTGSTDTQYF. The chain carries TRBV29-1 and TRBJ2-3; a possible D gene is TRBD1 (6 bases). The V gene's germline CDR1 is SQVTM and CDR2 ANQGSEA. CDR3 length equals 13 residues. Trimming stripped 5 bases from V and 0 bases from J, with 9 bases between.

V is TRBV7-9 and J is TRBJ2-7; 7 bases are shared with TRBD1. This CDR3 contains 14 residues. From germline, CDR1 is SEHNR and CDR2 FQNEAQ (reference sequence). Trimming took 8 bases from V and 3 from J; bases not matched to a gene: 10. CDR3 nucleotide sequence: TGTGCCAGCCAGAAGACAGGGCTCGACTACGAGCAGTACTTC. Its translation: CASQKTGLDYEQYF. Full variable domain (missing parts from reference TRBV7-9 and TRBJ2-7): DTGVSQNPRHKITKRGQNVTFRCDPISEHNRLYWYRQTLGQGPEFLTYFQNEAQLEKSRLLSDRFSAERPKGSFSTLEIQRTEQGDSAMYLCASQKTGLDYEQYFGPGTRLTVT.

This clone has only one observation. The CDR3 loop reads CASSPWTGPGELFF. The CDR3 DNA is TGTGCCAGTAGTCCGTGGACAGGTCCCGGGGAGCTGTTTTTT. The chain recombines TRBV19 with TRBJ2-2; TRBD1 matches at 7 bases. The CDR3 covers 14 residues. Trimming at V came to 5 bases and at J to 6 bases, leaving 6 bases not matched to a gene. Looked up from germline, CDR1 is LNHDA and CDR2 is SQIVND (reference sequence).

The rearrangement uses TRBV11-2 and TRBJ1-2, with TRBD1 identical over 7 bases. The germline CDR1 and CDR2 sequences are SGHAT and FQNNGV. J lost 4 bases, V lost 4 bases, and 6 bases had no gene match. The CDR3 contains 14 residues. Here the CDR3 reads CASSYGTASYGYTF. The CDR3, as DNA: TGTGCCAGCAGCTACGGGACAGCTTCCTATGGCTACACCTTC.

The chain joins TRBV5-1 to TRBJ2-7, with D unresolved. The CDR3 is 13 amino acids. The germline CDR1 and CDR2 sequences are SGHRS and YFSETQ. V lost 4 bases and J lost 0, with 8 bases in between. CDR3 sequence: CASSPHNSYEQYF. The CDR3 DNA reads as TGCGCCAGCAGCCCCCACAACTCCTACGAGCAGTACTTC. Full variable domain (rest looked up from reference TRBV5-1 and TRBJ2-7): KAGVTQTPRYLIKTRGQQVTLSCSPISGHRSVSWYQQTPGQGLQFLFEYFSETQRNKGNFPGRFSGRQFSNSRSEMNVSTLELGDSALYLCASSPHNSYEQYFGPGTRLTVT.

This chain connects TRBV7-2 to TRBJ2-5; TRBD2 might be the D (5 bases). The DNA end favors TRBJ2-7, so the J call may be wrong. The CDR3 spans 13 residues. Per germline, CDR1 SGHTA and CDR2 FQGNSA. CDR3 sequence: CASSPGKSYEQYF. In DNA, the CDR3 is TGTGCCAGCAGCCCCGGGAAGTCCTACGAGCAGTACTTC.

The J gene is TRBJ1-1, the V gene TRBV5-1; no reliable D call. Per germline, CDR1 SGHRS and CDR2 YFSETQ. CDR3 length equals 14 residues. V was clipped by 2 bases and J by 0 bases, with 8 bases between them. Written as DNA, the CDR3 is TGCGCCAGCAGCTTACAACCCATGAACACTGAAGCTTTCTTT. This codes for CASSLQPMNTEAFF.

The chain employs TRBV7-3 and TRBJ2-1; D assignment may be TRBD1 or TRBD2 (6 bases each). Trimming left V 2 bases short and J 5 bases short, with 13 bases between. CDR1 and CDR2 from the germline V gene are SGHTA and FQGTGA. CDR3 length: 15 residues. The CDR3: CASSLLSGAHNEQFF. CDR3 nucleotide sequence: TGTGCCAGCAGCTTACTTTCGGGGGCCCACAATGAGCAGTTCTTC.

This chain links TRBV5-1 with TRBJ1-4; 8 bases are shared with TRBD1. CDR1 is SGHRS, CDR2 YFSETQ, per germline. Trimming took 0 bases from V and 5 from J; bases not matched to a gene: 0. CDR3 length: 14 residues. The CDR3 DNA reads TGCGCCAGCAGCTTGGACAGGGGGAATGAAAAACTGTTTTTT. This translates into CASSLDRGNEKLFF.

The chain employs TRBV27 and TRBJ2-2; possibly TRBD2 for D (6 bases). There are 15 residues in the CDR3. CDR1 is MNHEY, CDR2 SMNVEV, per germline (reference sequence). V lost 8 bases and J lost 4, with 17 bases in between. CDR3 in DNA: TGTGCCAGCGGCCTCCGTGGGACTGTCACCGGGGAGCTGTTTTTT. Encoded protein: CASGLRGTVTGELFF.

This clone came up a few times. In nucleotides, the CDR3 is TGTGCAAGTCGCTCGAACAAGGGTTACCAAGAGACCCAGTACTTC. Translating it yields CASRSNKGYQETQYF. J is TRBJ2-5 and V is TRBV12-2. TRBV12-2 is an annotated pseudogene. This CDR3 region has 15 residues.

The rearrangement joins TRBV4-3 to TRBJ1-6; 7 bases fit TRBD1. The germline V gene encodes CDR1 LGHNA and CDR2 YSLEER. CDR3 length: 16 residues. The trim removed 2 bases at V and 6 bases at J, leaving 7 bases unmatched. For the CDR3, the DNA is TGCGCCAGCAGCCAATCCCTCCCAGGGGGTAATTCACCCCTCCACTTT. It translates to CASSQSLPGGNSPLHF.

This clone came up once. The chain recombines TRBV29-1 with TRBJ2-5; D remains unclear. V lost 4 bases to trimming and J lost 2 bases, with 11 bases between them. The CDR3 covers 13 residues. Per germline, CDR1 SQVTM and CDR2 ANQGSEA. CDR3 DNA sequence: TGCAGCGTTGTTCGGGTTATACAAGAGACCCAGTACTTC. The encoded protein is CSVVRVIQETQYF.

This clone was found once. This sequence joins TRBV9 and TRBJ2-5, with 15 bases that match TRBD2. In germline, CDR1 is SGDLS, CDR2 YYNGEE. V was pared by 4 bases and J by 3 bases, with 4 bases of the junction left unmatched. CDR3 length: 16 residues. The CDR3 sequence is CASSQGLAGGKETQYF. The CDR3 region has the DNA TGTGCCAGCAGCCAAGGACTAGCGGGGGGGAAAGAGACCCAGTACTTC.

The chain is built from TRBV7-6 and TRBJ1-5, with 7 bases lining up with TRBD1. V was pared by 5 bases and J by 3 bases, with 7 bases of the junction left unmatched. The germline V gene encodes CDR1 SGHVS and CDR2 FNYEAQ. The CDR3 consists of 15 residues. The CDR3 protein is CASSAQGGVNQPQHF. The CDR3, as DNA: TGTGCCAGCAGCGCGCAGGGGGGCGTCAATCAGCCCCAGCATTTT.

With respect to this clone: The sample carries other DNA sequences with the same CDR3. The V and J genes are TRBV5-1 and TRBJ2-3; D uncertain. The V end was cut by 0 bases, the J end by 0 bases, with 8 bases between. CDR3 length: 15 residues. Germline V gene lookup returns CDR1 SGHRS and CDR2 YFSETQ. The CDR3, as DNA: TGCGCCAGCAGCTTGGGAAGAGCTAGCACAGATACGCAGTATTTT. This sequence encodes CASSLGRASTDTQYF.

The chain has TRBV11-3 and TRBJ2-3, with D possibly TRBD1 on 6 matching bases. Germline V gene sequence: CDR1 SGHNT, CDR2 YENEEA. The V and J ends lost 0 bases and 3 bases respectively, with 7 bases between them. The length of the CDR3 is 14 residues. CDR3 protein: CASSLDRGTDTQYF. The CDR3, as DNA: TGTGCCAGCAGCTTAGACAGGGGAACAGATACGCAGTATTTT.

This chain uses TRBV10-2 with TRBJ2-1; D remains unclear. The V gene's germline CDR1 is WSHSY and CDR2 SAAADI. V lost 6 bases, J lost 1 base, and 13 bases lay in between. The CDR3 spans 15 residues. CDR3 nucleotide sequence: TGCGCCAGCAGCGCGAGGAGAGGTTCCTACAATGAGCAGTTCTTC. This codes for CASSARRGSYNEQFF.

The chain combines TRBV19 with TRBJ1-2; 9 nucleotides align to TRBD1. After removal of 6 bases from V and 7 bases from J, the junction contained 6 bases not matched to a gene. The germline CDR1 and CDR2 sequences are LNHDA and SQIVND (reference sequence). The CDR3 runs to 13 residues. In DNA form, the CDR3 reads TGTGCCAGTAGCCTGGGACAGGGCTTTGGCTACACCTTC. It specifies CASSLGQGFGYTF.

This CDR3 is CASSLAIMRDGRYEKLFF. The CDR3 DNA is TGCGCCAGCAGCTTGGCCATTATGAGGGATGGTCGCTATGAAAAACTGTTTTTT. The V call is TRBV5-1, the J call TRBJ1-4, with D unresolved. The ends were cut back, 0 bases at V and 6 bases at J, with 21 bases in the middle. Germline CDR1 SGHRS, CDR2 YFSETQ. The CDR3 totals 18 residues.

This clone was picked up one time. The rearrangement links TRBV6-1 to TRBJ2-5; a weak D match, TRBD2 (6 bases). CDR3 length equals 14 residues. V gave up 4 bases and J gave up 3 bases, with 12 bases separating them. CDR1 and CDR2 from the germline V gene are MNHNS and SASEGT. CDR3 coding DNA: TGTGCCAGCAGTGGGGGACTGCCGAAAGAGACCCAGTACTTC. Translating gives CASSGGLPKETQYF.

The chain has TRBV25-1 and TRBJ2-2; a possible D gene is TRBD1 (5 bases). There are 16 residues in the CDR3. V was trimmed by 3 bases and J by 2 bases, leaving 13 bases between them. Germline-derived CDR1 and CDR2 are MGHDK and SYGVNS. The CDR3 DNA reads as TGTGCCAGCAGTGATACGACAGCCCGTAACACCGGGGAGCTGTTTTTT. Its protein is CASSDTTARNTGELFF.

V is TRBV29-1 and J is TRBJ2-7, with D possibly being TRBD1 or TRBD2 (5 bases each). The germline gives CDR1 SQVTM, CDR2 ANQGSEA. CDR3 length: 14 residues. V lost 3 bases and J 0 bases, leaving 12 bases between the germline ends. CDR3 sequence: CSVDSGRSSYEQYF. In DNA, the CDR3 is TGCAGCGTTGACTCGGGACGGAGCTCCTACGAGCAGTACTTC.